This TCR beta chain was obtained from a study of cytomegalovirus exposure and HLA in healthy donors. About the study: HLA-typed donors were the source of tens of millions of unique TCRs, which an early data release held.

Donors likely had unrecorded immune exposures despite being nominally healthy when sampled. Study conclusions and caveats: V- and J-gene trimming of TCR beta was linked (in a later analysis) to a missense DCLRE1C variant.

It was with 60 Vbeta and 13 Jbeta primers that the PCR ran. Data came from immunoSEQ multiplex PCR; TCRdb stores just in-frame clones and leaves some out. The sample consists of fewer than 150,000 clones, about 75% of them appearing once. A remark on this clone: Its antigen remains unknown.

The TCR was taken from a man in his sixties in good health and CMV-seropositive. Sequencing was performed on PBMCs.

The CDR3 DNA follows: TGTGCCAGCAGCTTGGACGCCAGGCTCTACGAGCAGTACTTC. Translation gives CASSLDARLYEQYF. The chain uses TRBV5-5 and TRBJ2-7; D is uncertain. Germline V gene lookup returns CDR1 SGHKS and CDR2 YYEKEE (reference sequence). Trimming took off 0 bases at V and 3 bases at J, with 10 bases between the two ends. The CDR3 is made up of 14 amino acids.